This T cell receptor (beta chain) stems from a study of neoadjuvant anti-PD-1 for oral cavity cancer. The overall study: Nivolumab at 3 mg/kg was mostly given biweekly, three to four doses, pre-surgery.

The V end lost 0 bases, the J end lost 2 bases, and 10 bases lay between the germline ends. There are 15 residues in the CDR3. CDR1 is WNHNN, CDR2 SYGVQD, per germline (reference sequence). Study observations and caveats: Pretreatment Treg/Th17 ratio correlated inversely with post-treatment tumor clonality. PBMC Gini-index clonality exceeded responders' in non-responders post-nivolumab.

Time point denoted: after neoadjuvant nivolumab, at surgical resection. The patients had HPV-negative, locally advanced oral cavity squamous cell carcinoma. This clone was observed a few times. The antigen remains unidentified. Using immunoSEQ multiplex PCR, the repertoire was profiled, and TCRdb retains in-frame clones only, with some absent. The sample includes some 14,000 clones, 74% of them seen just once. V gene TRBV10-1 combines with J gene TRBJ2-5; maybe TRBD2 (5 bases). The sequenced sample was PBMCs, obtained after nivolumab (anti-PD-1) treatment. The origin of this receptor is a person aged 40 to 85 with oral cavity squamous cell carcinoma. The CDR3 region has the DNA TGCGCCAGCAGTGAGTCGCACACGGGGCAAGAGACCCAGTACTTC. Encoded protein: CASSESHTGQETQYF.